These T cell receptor beta chains were read from a single sample in a study of CD8 T cells in ankylosing spondylitis. TCRdb redid the calling of the 5' RACE reads with MiXCR, one entry per CDR3 protein. The sample comprises around 540,000 distinct CDR3 sequences, 12% of which are singletons, and around 6.8% rests with the top ten. The sample taken for sequencing was blood, either unsorted or a sorted T cell fraction (not recorded which). The receptors derive from a male donor with ankylosing spondylitis. Each CDR3 is given with its conserved first and last residue. D genes are given only for firm matches. Only some rows state a clone size, as once, few, many or a class for expanded clones.

NA,NA,TRBV20-1,TRBJ1-3,CSARDGSRASGNTIYF,TGCAGTGCTAGAGATGGTAGCAGGGCCTCTGGAAACACCATATATTTT
NA,NA,TRBV25-1,TRBJ1-6,CASSEVHSYNSPLHF,TGTGCCAGCAGTGAAGTTCACAGTTATAATTCACCCCTCCACTTT
NA,many,TRBV21-1,TRBJ2-7,CASSTSGTRVVYEQYF,TGTGCCAGCAGCACCTCCGGGACCCGAGTAGTGTACGAGCAGTACTTC
TRBD1,NA,TRBV20-1,TRBJ1-3,CSASPHRGSGNTIYF,TGCAGTGCTAGTCCACACAGGGGCTCTGGAAACACCATATATTTT
TRBD2,many,TRBV5-1,TRBJ2-3,CASSLGSSGKDTQYF,TGCGCCAGCAGCTTGGGATCTAGCGGGAAAGATACGCAGTATTTT
NA,few,TRBV29-1,TRBJ1-3,CSVESGRAGNTIYF,TGCAGCGTTGAATCGGGGAGGGCTGGAAACACCATATATTTT
NA,few,TRBV20-1,TRBJ2-5,CSARDLYRQETQYF,TGCAGTGCTAGAGATCTTTACCGGCAAGAGACCCAGTACTTC
NA,NA,TRBV5-1,TRBJ2-5,CASSQSPGVSETQYF,TGCGCCAGCAGCCAGTCCCCCGGGGTTTCAGAGACCCAGTACTTC
NA,few,TRBV15,TRBJ2-1,CATSSLHTRIEQFF,TGTGCCACCAGCTCTCTCCACACTAGGATCGAGCAGTTCTTC
TRBD2,NA,TRBV4-1,TRBJ2-3,CASSHGGGGVIGVDTQYF,TGCGCCAGCAGCCATGGTGGCGGGGGAGTGATAGGTGTAGATACGCAGTATTTT
NA,NA,TRBV6-5,TRBJ2-1,CASSYSAGTYNEQFF,TGTGCCAGCAGTTACTCTGCGGGGACTTACAATGAGCAGTTCTTC
NA,NA,TRBV5-1,TRBJ2-1,CASRRGDEQFF,TGCGCCAGCCGGCGCGGGGATGAGCAGTTCTTC
TRBD1,many,TRBV15,TRBJ2-3,CATSRRQGGEDTQYF,TGTGCCACCAGCAGAAGACAGGGGGGCGAAGATACGCAGTATTTT
NA,many,TRBV10-3,TRBJ2-2,CAISGAGELFF,TGTGCCATCAGCGGGGCCGGGGAGCTGTTTTTT
TRBD2,NA,TRBV18,TRBJ2-7,CASSPPAGPSYEQYF,TGTGCCAGCTCACCACCAGCGGGACCCTCCTACGAGCAGTACTTC
NA,few,TRBV20-1,TRBJ1-4,CSAPRAGSAPNEKLFF,TGCAGTGCCCCACGGGCCGGATCCGCCCCTAATGAAAAACTGTTTTTT
TRBD1,NA,TRBV7-8,TRBJ1-4,CASSQGQGLPNEKLFF,TGTGCCAGCAGCCAGGGACAGGGACTTCCTAATGAAAAACTGTTTTTT
NA,few,TRBV4-2,TRBJ2-1,CASSQGAVSSYNEQFF,TGTGCCAGCAGCCAAGGGGCGGTAAGCTCCTACAATGAGCAGTTCTTC
TRBD2,few,TRBV12-3/TRBV12-4,TRBJ2-1,CASSSLRDYKVEQFF,TGTGCCAGCAGTTCTCTCCGGGACTACAAGGTAGAGCAGTTCTTC
NA,few,TRBV29-1,TRBJ2-5,CSVEDADPTQYF,TGCAGCGTTGAAGATGCGGATCCAACCCAGTACTTC
TRBD2,NA,TRBV7-2,TRBJ2-4,CASSPPGGNIQYF,TGTGCCAGCAGCCCCCCGGGGGGAAACATTCAGTACTTC
NA,few,TRBV7-2,TRBJ1-2,CASSSVGRGTGYTF,TGTGCCAGCAGCTCCGTGGGACGCGGGACTGGCTACACCTTC
NA,few,TRBV24-1,TRBJ2-7,CATSEGRAYEQYF,TGTGCCACCAGTGAAGGCCGGGCCTACGAGCAGTACTTC
NA,NA,TRBV6-1,TRBJ2-3,CASLPRLGAPARGTDTQYF,TGTGCCAGCTTGCCTCGGCTGGGAGCACCAGCGAGGGGCACAGATACGCAGTATTTT
NA,many,TRBV7-2,TRBJ1-2,CASSQGRSRGYTF,TGTGCCAGCAGCCAAGGGAGGTCTCGGGGCTACACCTTC
NA,few,TRBV20-1,TRBJ2-3,CSAIGDPPVHF,TGCAGTGCTATTGGGGACCCACCGGTGCATTTT
NA,NA,TRBV20-1,TRBJ2-7,CSASSYYEQYF,TGCAGTGCTAGTTCATACTACGAGCAGTACTTC
TRBD1,few,TRBV3-1,TRBJ2-2,CASSTTGGTGELFF,TGTGCCAGCAGCACAACAGGGGGAACCGGGGAGCTGTTTTTT
NA,few,TRBV11-2,TRBJ2-5,CASHFAGKETQYF,TGTGCCAGCCATTTTGCAGGGAAAGAGACCCAGTACTTC
NA,NA,TRBV5-1,TRBJ2-7,CASSLAKDWLRKGTYEQYF,TGCGCCAGCAGCTTGGCCAAGGATTGGTTGAGGAAAGGGACCTACGAGCAGTACTTC
NA,NA,TRBV29-1,TRBJ2-1,CSVVGGYYNEQFF,TGCAGCGTTGTGGGCGGGTACTACAATGAGCAGTTCTTC
TRBD2,few,TRBV20-1,TRBJ2-1,CSALYLLSGGGGGRSYNEQFF,TGCAGTGCTCTATACTTACTTTCGGGCGGGGGTGGCGGGAGGAGCTACAATGAGCAGTTCTTC
NA,NA,TRBV20-1,TRBJ1-4,CSARDPGTTNEKLFF,TGCAGTGCTAGAGACCCCGGGACAACTAATGAAAAACTGTTTTTT
NA,few,TRBV4-1,TRBJ2-5,CASSQGVGAGQETQYF,TGCGCCAGCAGCCAAGGTGTTGGGGCAGGGCAAGAGACCCAGTACTTC
TRBD2,few,TRBV3-1,TRBJ2-1,CASSPGLAASDEQFF,TGTGCCAGCAGCCCGGGACTAGCGGCCAGCGATGAGCAGTTCTTC
NA,NA,TRBV7-7,TRBJ2-1,CASSSGVYNEQFF,TGTGCCAGCAGCTCAGGGGTTTACAATGAGCAGTTCTTC
NA,few,TRBV10-1,TRBJ1-2,CASSEARAYGYTF,TGCGCCAGCAGTGAGGCCAGGGCCTATGGCTACACCTTC
NA,NA,TRBV20-1,TRBJ2-3,CSATPASSDTQYF,TGCAGTGCTACCCCGGCTAGCTCTGATACGCAGTATTTT
NA,NA,TRBV24-1,TRBJ2-5,CATSDVETQYF,TGTGCCACCAGTGATGTAGAGACCCAGTACTTC
NA,NA,TRBV27,TRBJ1-2,CASSHKPLANYGYTF,TGTGCCAGCAGTCATAAACCCCTAGCTAACTATGGCTACACCTTC
NA,NA,TRBV12-3/TRBV12-4,TRBJ1-2,CASSPGHIYGYTF,TGTGCCAGCAGTCCGGGACATATCTATGGCTACACCTTC
TRBD1,NA,TRBV27,TRBJ2-7,CASSRRDRAYEQYF,TGTGCCAGCAGCCGGAGGGACAGGGCCTACGAGCAGTACTTC
NA,few,TRBV30,TRBJ2-1,CAWSSLGDNEQFF,TGTGCCTGGAGTTCCCTTGGAGACAATGAGCAGTTCTTC
NA,NA,TRBV9,TRBJ1-2,CASSVGHMDRYGYTF,TGTGCCAGCAGCGTAGGGCACATGGATCGGTATGGCTACACCTTC
NA,few,TRBV2,TRBJ1-1,CATGRAGPEAFF,TGTGCCACCGGCCGGGCGGGGCCTGAAGCTTTCTTT
NA,few,TRBV11-3,TRBJ2-1,CASSLAREGEQFF,TGTGCCAGCAGCTTAGCCCGAGAAGGCGAGCAGTTCTTC
NA,NA,TRBV20-1,TRBJ1-5,CSARESRPNQPQHF,TGCAGTGCTAGAGAGTCCAGACCCAATCAGCCCCAGCATTTT
NA,few,TRBV20-1,TRBJ2-4,CSARDNDIQYF,TGCAGTGCTAGAGACAACGACATTCAGTACTTC
NA,few,TRBV2,TRBJ2-7,CASSGADLGEQYF,TGTGCCAGCAGTGGGGCAGATCTCGGCGAGCAGTACTTC
TRBD1,few,TRBV7-2,TRBJ2-5,CASSFQGAGQETQYF,TGTGCCAGCAGCTTCCAGGGGGCTGGCCAAGAGACCCAGTACTTC
NA,NA,TRBV24-1,TRBJ1-5,CATSDSQGRLSNQPQHF,TGTGCCACCAGTGACAGTCAGGGACGTTTGAGCAATCAGCCCCAGCATTTT
NA,many,TRBV10-3,TRBJ2-2,CAISDVTGELFF,TGTGCCATCAGTGACGTCACCGGGGAGCTGTTTTTT
NA,many,TRBV4-1,TRBJ1-3,CASSLSAARDRNTIYF,TGCGCCAGCAGCCTTAGTGCCGCCCGGGACAGAAACACCATATATTTT
NA,few,TRBV19,TRBJ2-3,CASTDAGTDTQYF,TGTGCCAGTACTGACGCGGGCACAGATACGCAGTATTTT
TRBD2,few,TRBV5-1,TRBJ2-2,CASSLTSGSTGELFF,TGCGCCAGCAGCTTGACTAGCGGGAGTACCGGGGAGCTGTTTTTT
NA,NA,TRBV3-1,TRBJ2-6,CASSPSGGGSGANVLTF,TGTGCCAGCAGCCCGTCGGGGGGCGGCTCTGGGGCCAACGTCCTGACTTTC
NA,few,TRBV9,TRBJ1-2,CASSVAMEHGYTF,TGTGCCAGCAGCGTAGCTATGGAGCATGGCTACACCTTC
NA,few,TRBV6-1,TRBJ1-1,CASSDYVRKF,TGTGCCAGCAGTGATTACGTCAGGAAATTT
TRBD1,few,TRBV5-1,TRBJ1-2,CASSESGTGDYGYTF,TGCGCCAGCAGCGAATCCGGGACAGGCGACTATGGCTACACCTTC
TRBD2,few,TRBV15,TRBJ2-1,CATSRGTSGPDEQFF,TGTGCCACCAGCAGGGGGACTAGCGGACCTGATGAGCAGTTCTTC